The sequence of this T cell receptor beta chain was determined in a study of blood T cell repertoires in COVID-19. Libraries were prepared by immunoSEQ multiplex PCR; TCRdb keeps only in-frame clonotypes and omits some of them. The table shows 450,000 to 500,000 clones, with around 85% occurring only once. The germline CDR1 and CDR2 sequences are SGHDT and YYEEEE. The V gene lost 1 base and the J gene lost 6 bases, with 8 bases spanning the gap. CDR3 length: 12 residues. This clone occurred once. Participant reports of clinical history set cohort assignment. Resolution of symptoms, clearance, or two negative PCRs was present in recovered Cohort 3 donors.

Sequencing was done on a sample of PBMCs or T cells enriched from blood (not recorded which). V and J are TRBV5-6 and TRBJ2-7; unclear D gene. The receptor was derived from a woman aged 55-70 years who had recovered from COVID-19. CDR3 sequence: CASSLTRSEQYF. DNA of the CDR3: TGTGCCAGCAGCTTGACCAGGTCCGAGCAGTACTTC.